This TCR beta chain was recorded in a study of T cell repertoires in cytomegalovirus infection. Germline CDR1 reads DFQATT; CDR2 reads SNEGSKA (reference sequence). CDR3 length: 14 residues. Trimming took 5 bases from V and 8 from J; bases not matched to a gene: 6. This clonotype was seen only a few times. TCRdb re-analysed the reads in MiXCR, keeping a single row per CDR3 protein. The data contain roughly 230,000 distinct CDR3 sequences, 15% to 20% of them singletons. This receptor was obtained from a human donor in good health (CMV status not recorded). Some clones in this sample may be carry-over from other donors' samples. This chain joins TRBV20-1 and TRBJ1-4; 12 nucleotides match TRBD1. Specimen: CD8+ T cells from PBMCs. As DNA, the CDR3 is TGCAGTGCTTCACCGGGACAGGGGGCAGAAAAACTGTTTTTT. This sequence encodes CSASPGQGAEKLFF.